This T cell receptor (beta chain) was recovered during a study of OX40 agonist ivuxolimab in advanced cancers. For the study at large: Dose-escalation patients were diagnosed with hepatocellular carcinoma, melanoma, renal cell cancer or head and neck cancer. Checkpoint inhibitors had been given previously to over 30% of patients.

General observations from the study: Circulating CD4+ and CD8+ T cells showed clonal expansion by week 6 at 0.1 to 3.0 mg/kg.

Autoimmune disease history or systemic immunosuppression led to patients being barred. V was pared by 4 bases and J by 0 bases, with 10 bases between. CDR1 is SQVTM, CDR2 ANQGSEA, per germline. The CDR3 totals 13 residues. On this clone: The antigen is unknown.

Here immunoSEQ multiplex PCR was the method, and the copy in TCRdb shows in-frame clones only, minus some. The sample consists of about 97,000 clones, roughly nine tenths of them appearing once. This sequence originates from an adult with an advanced solid tumor such as melanoma, head and neck, liver or kidney cancer. The sample was CD4+ or CD8+ T cells sorted from blood, taken in a trial of the OX40 agonist ivuxolimab. The chain carries TRBV29-1 and TRBJ2-7; the D is unclear. In DNA, the CDR3 is TGCAGCGTTGGCGGATTAGCCTCCTACGAGCAGTACTTC. Encoded protein: CSVGGLASYEQYF.